The text below deals with one T cell receptor beta chain. TCRdb keeps only in-frame clones here, not all; method: immunoSEQ multiplex PCR. This table has 20,000 to 25,000 clones, 80% to 90% appearing once. Unmatched junction bases numbered 7, after V lost 6 bases and J lost 4 bases. Germline V lookup: CDR1 LGHDT, CDR2 YNNKEL (reference sequence). This CDR3 contains 15 residues. This sample is drawn from a study of blood T cell repertoires in COVID-19. Overall study context: Samples of COVID-19 (acute and convalescent) were obtained from the United States, Italy and Spain. T cells, B-cell-depleted T cells, or PBMCs supplied cDNA or gDNA.

Material: peripheral blood. This sequence joins TRBV3-1 (or the pseudogene TRBV3-2) and TRBJ2-7, with 12 bases fitting TRBD1. This TCR was sampled from a man between 65 and 85 years old with acute or convalescent COVID-19. This CDR3 is CASSRTGQGAYEQYF. DNA of the CDR3: TGTGCCAGCAGTCGTACGGGACAGGGGGCTTACGAGCAGTACTTC.